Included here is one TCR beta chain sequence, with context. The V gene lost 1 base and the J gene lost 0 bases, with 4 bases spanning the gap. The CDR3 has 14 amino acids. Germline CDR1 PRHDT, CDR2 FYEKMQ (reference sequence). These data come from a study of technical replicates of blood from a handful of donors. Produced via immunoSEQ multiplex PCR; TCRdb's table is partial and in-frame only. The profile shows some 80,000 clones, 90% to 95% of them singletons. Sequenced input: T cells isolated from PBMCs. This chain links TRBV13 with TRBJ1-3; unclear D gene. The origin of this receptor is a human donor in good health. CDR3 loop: CASSLVNSGNTIYF. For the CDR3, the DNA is TGTGCCAGCAGCTTAGTTAACTCTGGAAACACCATATATTTT.